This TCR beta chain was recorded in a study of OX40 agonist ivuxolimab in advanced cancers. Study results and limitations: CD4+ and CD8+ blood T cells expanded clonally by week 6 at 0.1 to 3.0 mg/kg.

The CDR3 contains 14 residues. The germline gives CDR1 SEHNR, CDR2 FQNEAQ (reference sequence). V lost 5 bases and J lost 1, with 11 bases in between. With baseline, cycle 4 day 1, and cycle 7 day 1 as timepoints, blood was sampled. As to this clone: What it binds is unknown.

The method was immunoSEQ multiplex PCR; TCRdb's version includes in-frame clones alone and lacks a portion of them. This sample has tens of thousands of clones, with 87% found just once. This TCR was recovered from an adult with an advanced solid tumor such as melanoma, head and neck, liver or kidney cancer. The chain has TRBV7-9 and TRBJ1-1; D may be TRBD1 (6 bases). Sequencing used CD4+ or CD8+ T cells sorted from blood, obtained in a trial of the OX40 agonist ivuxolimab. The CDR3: CASSPSTGNTEAFF. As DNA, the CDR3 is TGTGCCAGCAGCCCCTCGACAGGGAACACTGAAGCTTTCTTT.